One sample yielded the 10 T cell receptor beta chains listed below, sequenced in a study of T cell responses to AZD1222 COVID-19 vaccine. Assay used: immunoSEQ multiplex PCR; TCRdb lists only in-frame clones, some missing. Among 150,000 to 200,000 clones listed, approximately 94% were seen once. The sample here was peripheral blood, taken 28 days after the second AZD1222 dose. The receptors here all came from an adult who received the AZD1222 COVID-19 vaccine.

This clone appeared a single time. The chain employs TRBV27 and TRBJ2-1, with D tentatively TRBD1 (5 bases). Germline CDR1 and CDR2: MNHEY and SMNVEV (reference sequence). This CDR3 region has 15 residues. The V end was cut by 6 bases, the J end by 1 base, with 13 bases between. The CDR3 nucleotides are TGTGCCAGCAGACTTGGACAAACTTCCTACAATGAGCAGTTCTTC. Its protein is CASRLGQTSYNEQFF.

The chain has TRBV9 and TRBJ2-5, with D maybe TRBD1 (7 bases). This CDR3 is 15 amino acids long. The V and J ends lost 3 bases and 2 bases respectively, with 14 bases between them. CDR1 and CDR2 from the germline V gene are SGDLS and YYNGEE. The CDR3 DNA sequence: TGTGCCAGCAGCGAACAGGGGACTTATCAAGAGACCCAGTACTTC. This gives the protein CASSEQGTYQETQYF. Complete variable domain (other parts from reference TRBV9 and TRBJ2-5): DSGVTQTPKHLITATGQRVTLRCSPRSGDLSVYWYQQSLDQGLQFLIQYYNGEERAKGNILERFSAQQFPDLHSELNLSSLELGDSALYFCASSEQGTYQETQYFGPGTRLLVL.

The chain has TRBV12-2 and TRBJ2-1; TRBD2 was called by the table and not checked on the DNA. TRBV12-2 corresponds to a pseudogene. The CDR3 length is 15 residues. CDR3 protein: CASRLGLAAYNEQFF. The CDR3 coding sequence is TGTGCAAGTCGCTTGGGGCTAGCGGCCTACAATGAGCAGTTCTTC.

The chain carries TRBV5-4 and TRBJ2-5, with D perhaps matching TRBD2 (6 bases). The germline V gene has CDR1 SGHNT and CDR2 YYREEE (reference sequence). Trimming took 5 bases from V and 2 from J, leaving 13 bases between them. The CDR3 is made up of 14 amino acids. CDR3 in DNA: TGTGCCAGCAGACGTTTTGGGGGGCAAGAGACCCAGTACTTC. This sequence encodes CASRRFGGQETQYF.

V gene TRBV5-1 combines with J gene TRBJ2-3; the D is unclear. Germline loops: CDR1 SGHRS, CDR2 YFSETQ. The CDR3 spans 13 residues. V was shortened by 0 bases and J by 1 base, with 3 bases between the two germline ends. CDR3 nucleotides: TGCGCCAGCAGCTTGGCGGGCACAGATACGCAGTATTTT. Protein: CASSLAGTDTQYF.

The chain couples TRBV2 to TRBJ1-2, with 8 bases lining up with TRBD1. CDR3 length: 14 amino acids. In germline, CDR1 is SNHLY, CDR2 FYNNEI. The ends lost 2 bases at V and 6 bases at J; junction bases unmatched: 5. CDR3: CASSEQGARNGYTF. The CDR3 DNA reads as TGTGCCAGCAGTGAACAGGGGGCGCGGAATGGCTACACCTTC.

V gene TRBV4-1 combines with J gene TRBJ2-7, with TRBD1 matching over 8 bases. The CDR3 is 15 residues long. Germline V CDR1 and CDR2: MGHRA, YSYEKL. V was pared by 3 bases and J by 2 bases, with 6 bases of the junction left unmatched. CDR3 residues: CASSQGTGGPYEQYF. The DNA of the CDR3 is TGCGCCAGCAGCCAGGGTACAGGGGGTCCCTACGAGCAGTACTTC.

The CDR3 DNA reads as TGTGCCTGGAGTGTTATTAATGAAAAACTGTTTTTT. This encodes CAWSVINEKLFF. The chain joins TRBV30 to TRBJ1-4; D uncertain. The CDR3 totals 12 residues. CDR1 is GTSNPN and CDR2 is SVGIG in the germline V gene (reference sequence). V shed 0 bases and J shed 4 bases, with 3 bases lying between them.

This clone was found once. The chain couples TRBV14 to TRBJ2-7; D is unresolved. Per the germline V gene, CDR1 is SGHDN and CDR2 is FVKESK. Trimming took off 4 bases at V and 1 base at J, with 8 bases between the two ends. The length of the CDR3 is 13 residues. The CDR3, as DNA: TGTGCCAGCAGCCCTAGGTGGTCCTACGAGCAGTACTTC. Protein: CASSPRWSYEQYF.

The chain recombines TRBV6-5 with TRBJ1-2; TRBD1 is a possible D gene (6 bases). Germline CDR1 is MNHEY and CDR2 is SVGAGI. Trimming removed 5 bases at V and 7 bases at J, with 11 bases between. CDR3 length: 12 residues. The CDR3 DNA follows: TGTGCCAGCAGTCAGGGGAGGGTTGGCTACACCTTC. Residues: CASSQGRVGYTF.